Listed below are T cell receptor beta chains from one sample, sequenced in a study of T and B cells in COVID-19 patients. In TCRdb, the multiplex PCR reads were re-called with MiXCR into one record per CDR3 protein. In the table there are some 11,000 distinct CDR3 sequences, 30% of which are singletons. The sample taken for sequencing was blood. Receptors originate from a human donor with active COVID-19. Both conserved end residues are part of each CDR3. The D gene is left open where the match is weak. Expanded clones are given a class, and other clones once, few, many or no size at all.

size	V	J	D	CDR3	DNA
NA	TRBV7-9	TRBJ1-1	NA	CASGGEANTEAFF	TGTGCCAGCGGGGGGGAGGCGAACACTGAAGCTTTCTTT
few	TRBV24-1	TRBJ2-3	TRBD1	CATSQAEGTGGSDTQYF	TGTGCCACCAGTCAAGCCGAGGGGACAGGTGGTTCGGATACGCAGTATTTT
medium-sized	TRBV6-5	TRBJ2-2	NA	CASSPGRNTGELFF	TGTGCCAGCAGCCCCGGACGGAACACCGGGGAGCTGTTTTTT
medium-sized	TRBV29-1	TRBJ2-3	NA	CSVGTGESTDTQYF	TGCAGCGTTGGAACGGGGGAGAGCACAGATACGCAGTATTTT
few	TRBV5-4	TRBJ2-5	NA	CASSLAGSQVTQYF	TGTGCCAGCAGCTTGGCCGGAAGTCAAGTAACCCAGTACTTC
NA	TRBV6-5	TRBJ2-7	NA	CASSTQGGGQYF	TGTGCCAGCAGCACTCAGGGGGGGGGGCAGTACTTC
few	TRBV19	TRBJ2-3	TRBD2	CASSLIRGGRTDTQYF	TGTGCCAGTAGTCTAATCCGGGGGGGCCGCACAGATACGCAGTATTTT
NA	TRBV12-3/TRBV12-4	TRBJ1-4	NA	CASSYVQGIGANEKLFF	TGTGCCAGCAGTTACGTCCAGGGGATTGGCGCTAATGAAAAACTGTTTTTT
NA	TRBV18	TRBJ1-5	NA	CASSPGGGGNQPQHF	TGTGCCAGCTCACCAGGGGGCGGTGGCAATCAGCCCCAGCATTTT
NA	TRBV20-1	TRBJ2-7	TRBD2	CSAREPASGAYEQYF	TGCAGTGCTAGAGAGCCGGCTAGCGGGGCCTACGAGCAGTACTTC